The rows below give T cell receptor beta chains drawn from one sample of a study of beta chain features in type 1 diabetes. Method: immunoSEQ multiplex PCR; TCRdb's copy keeps in-frame clones and lacks some. The sample yields about 740,000 clones, roughly 13% seen once. Sequencing was carried out using naive CD4+ T cells from blood. Every receptor here comes from a man between 18 and 35 years old with type 1 diabetes. Both conserved end residues are part of each CDR3. The order of the fields is J gene, V gene, CDR3 protein.

j_gene: TRBJ1-1
v_gene: TRBV13
CDR3aa: CASSFRGTPFGEAFF

j_gene: TRBJ2-7
v_gene: TRBV7-6
CDR3aa: CASSPGTGMYEQYF

j_gene: TRBJ2-7
v_gene: TRBV28
CDR3aa: CASSGYEQYF

j_gene: TRBJ1-2
v_gene: TRBV4-2
CDR3aa: CASSQGGFLSDGGKGSFYTF

j_gene: TRBJ1-1
v_gene: TRBV9
CDR3aa: CASSVEGTGGTEAFF

j_gene: TRBJ1-2
v_gene: TRBV30
CDR3aa: CAWTIGAYGYTF

j_gene: TRBJ2-7
v_gene: TRBV4-2
CDR3aa: CASSQDGGLQAGKYTYEQYF

j_gene: TRBJ2-6
v_gene: TRBV12-5
CDR3aa: CASGEDSGANVLTF

j_gene: TRBJ2-5
v_gene: TRBV15
CDR3aa: CATSGRTEETQYF

j_gene: TRBJ1-6
v_gene: TRBV7-2
CDR3aa: CASSLTGGQAPLHF

j_gene: TRBJ2-7
v_gene: TRBV27
CDR3aa: CASSLAAYSYEQYF

j_gene: TRBJ2-5
v_gene: TRBV5-4
CDR3aa: CASSTLGRNQETQYF

j_gene: TRBJ1-5
v_gene: TRBV18
CDR3aa: CASSPRGPLDNQPQHF

j_gene: TRBJ2-6
v_gene: TRBV30
CDR3aa: CAWIAGAAGANVLTF

j_gene: TRBJ1-5
v_gene: TRBV6-6
CDR3aa: CASSLGQGEGQPQHF

j_gene: TRBJ1-2
v_gene: TRBV7-9
CDR3aa: CASSHAGQGWGYTF

j_gene: TRBJ2-5
v_gene: TRBV5-1
CDR3aa: CASSLEQETQYF

j_gene: TRBJ1-1
v_gene: TRBV29-1
CDR3aa: CSVSRRLGDTEAFF

j_gene: TRBJ1-2
v_gene: TRBV29-1
CDR3aa: CSVEVSTYGYTF

j_gene: TRBJ2-7
v_gene: TRBV7-9
CDR3aa: CASSSGLNRDNPYEQYF

j_gene: TRBJ2-1
v_gene: TRBV19
CDR3aa: CASSILIAPTYNEQFF

j_gene: TRBJ1-5
v_gene: TRBV19
CDR3aa: CASTLTGRGSNQPQHF

j_gene: TRBJ1-1
v_gene: TRBV10-1
CDR3aa: CVPRGRTEAFF

j_gene: TRBJ1-1
v_gene: TRBV2
CDR3aa: CAITFQGIFAEAFF

j_gene: TRBJ2-7
v_gene: TRBV30
CDR3aa: CAATRGHSSSYEQYF

j_gene: TRBJ1-2
v_gene: TRBV29-1
CDR3aa: CSVEEFAYGYTF

j_gene: TRBJ2-1
v_gene: TRBV19
CDR3aa: CASRPAQLYNEQFF

j_gene: TRBJ2-6
v_gene: TRBV19
CDR3aa: CASYSPFSGANVLTF